These 2 T cell receptor beta chains were all obtained from the same sample, sequenced in a study of shared clonotypes between healthy human individuals. Assay: immunoSEQ multiplex PCR; the TCRdb copy retains only in-frame clones and omits some. The sample holds about 2.5 million clones; 80% to 95% are singletons and the top ten take 0.37%. What was sequenced was naive CD4+ T cells from PBMCs. The subset: CD45RA+ positively selected. These receptor sequences come from a young man in good health. Some clones in this sample may be carry-over from other donors' samples.

The chain combines TRBV6-4 with TRBJ2-7; 12 nucleotides line up with TRBD1. Per germline, CDR1 MRHNA and CDR2 SNTAGT. There are 13 residues in the CDR3. The J segment lost 12 bases and the V segment lost 2 bases, leaving 5 bases of the junction unmatched. The DNA of the CDR3 is TGTGCCAGCAGTGACGGGACAGGGGGCATCAGGTACTTC. Translation: CASSDGTGGIRYF.

The chain uses TRBV9 and TRBJ1-3; D is ambiguous. Per the germline V gene, CDR1 is SGDLS and CDR2 is YYNGEE. The germline V and J ends were trimmed by 0 bases and 3 bases, with 10 bases remaining between them. This CDR3 spans 15 amino acids. CDR3 residues: CASSVETPGGNTIYF. The CDR3 nucleotides are TGTGCCAGCAGCGTAGAGACTCCTGGTGGAAACACCATATATTTT.